The TCR beta chain under discussion was sequenced for a study of identifying expanded T cells in peripheral blood. The CDR3 is made up of 15 amino acids. Germline-derived CDR1 and CDR2 are MNHEY and SMNVEV (reference sequence). V lost 6 bases, J lost 6 bases, and 18 bases lay in between. Libraries were prepared by immunoSEQ multiplex PCR; TCRdb keeps only in-frame clonotypes and omits some of them. The sample carries about 58,000 clones, approximately 82% recorded once. No infections or other immune events were documented during collection. This clone was seen more than once but under ten times. Its antigen is unidentified. Findings of the study overall: Approximately 1.1 clones differed between technical replicates, versus roughly 16 and 20 over time. Approximately two-week clone count variance significantly increased as total template count grew.

J is TRBJ2-1 and V is TRBV27, with unresolved D. This TCR was recovered from a person aged 18 to 69 in good health. What was sequenced was blood. The CDR3 DNA follows: TGTGCCAGCAGAATCCGGGCCCCGGACGGCAATGAGCAGTTCTTC. As protein: CASRIRAPDGNEQFF.